This T cell receptor beta chain was identified during a study of CD8 T cells in ankylosing spondylitis. Study findings and constraints: Several highly homologous variants made up a TCR beta motif, and this motif appeared characteristic of ankylosing spondylitis blood.

TCRdb re-called the 5' RACE reads through MiXCR, storing one row per CDR3 protein. The table has around 540,000 distinct CDR3 sequences, roughly 13% seen once. The CDR3 runs to 14 residues. J lost 6 bases, V lost 4 bases, and 9 bases had no gene match. Germline V gene data show CDR1 as SGHRS and CDR2 as YFSETQ. This clonotype appeared a few times. The antigen is not known. The chain employs TRBV5-1 and TRBJ1-2, with 7 nucleotides matching TRBD1. Sequencing was performed on blood, either unsorted or a sorted T cell fraction (not recorded which). This clonotype originated in a male donor with ankylosing spondylitis. CDR3 bases: TGCGCCAGCAGCCTCACTGACAGGGACCATGGCTACACCTTC. Its translation: CASSLTDRDHGYTF.